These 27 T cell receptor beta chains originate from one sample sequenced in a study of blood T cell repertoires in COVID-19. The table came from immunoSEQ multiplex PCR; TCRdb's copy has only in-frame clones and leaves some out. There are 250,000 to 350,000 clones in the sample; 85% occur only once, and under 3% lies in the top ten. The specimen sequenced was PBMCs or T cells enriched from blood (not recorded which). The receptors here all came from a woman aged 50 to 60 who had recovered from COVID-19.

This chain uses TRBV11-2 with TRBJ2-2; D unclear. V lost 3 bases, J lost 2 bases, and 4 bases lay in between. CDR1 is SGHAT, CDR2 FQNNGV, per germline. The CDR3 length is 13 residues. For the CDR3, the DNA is TGTGCCAGCAGCTTTACTAACACCGGGGAGCTGTTTTTT. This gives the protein CASSFTNTGELFF.

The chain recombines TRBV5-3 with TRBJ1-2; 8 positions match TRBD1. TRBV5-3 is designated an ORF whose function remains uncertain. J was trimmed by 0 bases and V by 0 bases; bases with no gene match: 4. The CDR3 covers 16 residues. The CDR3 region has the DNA TGTGCCAGAAGCTTGGGGGACAGGAGAACTAACTATGGCTACACCTTC. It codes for CARSLGDRRTNYGYTF.

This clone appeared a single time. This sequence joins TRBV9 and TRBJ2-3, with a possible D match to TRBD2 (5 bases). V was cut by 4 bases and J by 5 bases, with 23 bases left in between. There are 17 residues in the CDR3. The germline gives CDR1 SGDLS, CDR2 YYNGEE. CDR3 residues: CASSKEGLLLPGDTQYF. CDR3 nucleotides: TGTGCCAGCAGCAAAGAGGGTTTGCTCCTGCCGGGAGATACGCAGTATTTT. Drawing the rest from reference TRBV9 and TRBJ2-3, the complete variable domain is DSGVTQTPKHLITATGQRVTLRCSPRSGDLSVYWYQQSLDQGLQFLIQYYNGEERAKGNILERFSAQQFPDLHSELNLSSLELGDSALYFCASSKEGLLLPGDTQYFGPGTRLTVL.

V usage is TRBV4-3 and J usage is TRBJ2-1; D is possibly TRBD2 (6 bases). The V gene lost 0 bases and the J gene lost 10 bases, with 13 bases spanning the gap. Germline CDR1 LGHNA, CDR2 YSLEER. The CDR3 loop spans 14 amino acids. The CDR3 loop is CASSQDNLGGEQFF. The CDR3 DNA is TGCGCCAGCAGCCAAGATAATCTAGGAGGGGAGCAGTTCTTC.

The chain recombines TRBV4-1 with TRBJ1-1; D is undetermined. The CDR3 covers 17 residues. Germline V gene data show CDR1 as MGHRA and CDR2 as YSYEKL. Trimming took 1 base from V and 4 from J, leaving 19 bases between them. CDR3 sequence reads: CASSQGSNGDSATEAFF. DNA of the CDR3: TGCGCCAGCAGCCAAGGCTCCAATGGAGACTCCGCCACTGAAGCTTTCTTT.

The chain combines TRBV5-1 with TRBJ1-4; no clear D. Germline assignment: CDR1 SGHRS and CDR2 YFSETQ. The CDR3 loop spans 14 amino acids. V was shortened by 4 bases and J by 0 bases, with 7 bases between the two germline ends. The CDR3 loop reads CASSPVATNEKLFF. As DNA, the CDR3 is TGCGCCAGCAGCCCCGTTGCAACTAATGAAAAACTGTTTTTT.

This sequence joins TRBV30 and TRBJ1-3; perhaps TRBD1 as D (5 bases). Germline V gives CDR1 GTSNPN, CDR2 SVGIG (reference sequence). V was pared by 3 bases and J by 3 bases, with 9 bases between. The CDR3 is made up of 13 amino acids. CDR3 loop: CAWRAGNGNTIYF. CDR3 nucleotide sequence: TGTGCCTGGAGGGCAGGGAATGGAAACACCATATATTTT.

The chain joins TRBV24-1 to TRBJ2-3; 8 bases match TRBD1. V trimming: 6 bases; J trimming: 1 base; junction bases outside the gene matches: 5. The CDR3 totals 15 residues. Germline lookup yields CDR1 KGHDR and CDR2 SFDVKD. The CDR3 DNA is TGTGCCACCAGTTACGGGACAGGAGGCACAGATACGCAGTATTTT. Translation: CATSYGTGGTDTQYF.

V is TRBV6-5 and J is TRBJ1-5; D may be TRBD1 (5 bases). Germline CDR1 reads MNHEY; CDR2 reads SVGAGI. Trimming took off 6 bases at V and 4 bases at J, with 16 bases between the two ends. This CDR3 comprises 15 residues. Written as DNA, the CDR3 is TGTGCCAGCAGGGCCACTCAGGGTCGGAATCAGCCCCAGCATTTT. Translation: CASRATQGRNQPQHF.

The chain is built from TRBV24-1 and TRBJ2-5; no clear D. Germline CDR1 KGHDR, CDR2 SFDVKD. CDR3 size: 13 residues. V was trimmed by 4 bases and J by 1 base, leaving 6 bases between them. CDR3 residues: CATSDSPQETQYF. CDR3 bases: TGTGCCACCAGTGACTCCCCCCAAGAGACCCAGTACTTC.

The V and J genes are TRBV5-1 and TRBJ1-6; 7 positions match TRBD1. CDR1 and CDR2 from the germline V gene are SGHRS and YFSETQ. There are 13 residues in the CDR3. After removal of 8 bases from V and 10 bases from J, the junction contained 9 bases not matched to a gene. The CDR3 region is CASNRDRDSPLHF. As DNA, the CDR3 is TGCGCCAGTAACCGGGACAGAGACTCACCCCTCCACTTT.

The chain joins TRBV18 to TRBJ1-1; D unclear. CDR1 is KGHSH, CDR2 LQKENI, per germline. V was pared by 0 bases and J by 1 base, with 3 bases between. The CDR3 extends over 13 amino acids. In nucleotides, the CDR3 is TGTGCCAGCTCACCACCCAAGAACACTGAAGCTTTCTTT. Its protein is CASSPPKNTEAFF. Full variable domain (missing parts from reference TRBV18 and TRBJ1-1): NAGVMQNPRHLVRRRGQEARLRCSPMKGHSHVYWYRQLPEEGLKFMVYLQKENIIDESGMPKERFSAEFPKEGPSILRIQQVVRGDSAAYFCASSPPKNTEAFFGQGTRLTVV.

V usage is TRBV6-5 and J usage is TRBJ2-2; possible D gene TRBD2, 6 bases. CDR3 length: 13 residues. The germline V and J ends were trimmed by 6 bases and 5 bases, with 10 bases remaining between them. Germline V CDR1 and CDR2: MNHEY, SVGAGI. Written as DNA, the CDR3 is TGTGCCAGCAGCCTGACTAGAACCGGGGAGCTGTTTTTT. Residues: CASSLTRTGELFF.

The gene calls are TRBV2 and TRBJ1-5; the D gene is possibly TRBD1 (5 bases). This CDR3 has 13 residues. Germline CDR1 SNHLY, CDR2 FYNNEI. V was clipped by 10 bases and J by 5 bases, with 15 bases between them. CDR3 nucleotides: TGTGCCACCAGGGAGATGCGGGATCAGCCCCAGCATTTT. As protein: CATREMRDQPQHF.

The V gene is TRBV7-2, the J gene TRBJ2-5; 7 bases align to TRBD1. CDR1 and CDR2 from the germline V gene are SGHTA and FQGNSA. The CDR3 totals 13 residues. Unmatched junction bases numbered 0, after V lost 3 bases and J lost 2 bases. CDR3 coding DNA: TGTGCCAGCAGCTTGGGACAGCAAGAGACCCAGTACTTC. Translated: CASSLGQQETQYF.

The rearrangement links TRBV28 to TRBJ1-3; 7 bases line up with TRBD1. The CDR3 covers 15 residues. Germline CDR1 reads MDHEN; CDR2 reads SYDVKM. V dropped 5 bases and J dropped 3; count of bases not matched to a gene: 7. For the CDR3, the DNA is TGTGCCAGCAGTAAGACAGGGTATAATGGAAACACCATATATTTT. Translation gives CASSKTGYNGNTIYF.

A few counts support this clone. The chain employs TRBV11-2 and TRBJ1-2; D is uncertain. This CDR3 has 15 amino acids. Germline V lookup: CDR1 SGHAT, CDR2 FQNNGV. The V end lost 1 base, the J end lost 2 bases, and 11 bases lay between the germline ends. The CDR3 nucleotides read TGTGCCAGCAGCTTAGTCACGGGGTGGAACTATGGCTACACCTTC. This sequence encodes CASSLVTGWNYGYTF.

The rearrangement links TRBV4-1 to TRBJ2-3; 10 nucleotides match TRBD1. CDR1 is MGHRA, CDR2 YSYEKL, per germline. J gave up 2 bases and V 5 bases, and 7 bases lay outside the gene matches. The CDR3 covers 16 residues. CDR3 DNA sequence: TGCGCCAGCAGCTCTAGACAGGGGGCGATCACAGATACGCAGTATTTT. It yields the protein CASSSRQGAITDTQYF.

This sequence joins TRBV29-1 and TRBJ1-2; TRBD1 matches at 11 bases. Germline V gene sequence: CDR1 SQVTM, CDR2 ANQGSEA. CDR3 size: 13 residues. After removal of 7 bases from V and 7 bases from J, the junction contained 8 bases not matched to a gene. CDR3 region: CSAEGQGEGGYTF. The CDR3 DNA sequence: TGCAGCGCCGAGGGACAGGGGGAAGGTGGCTACACCTTC.

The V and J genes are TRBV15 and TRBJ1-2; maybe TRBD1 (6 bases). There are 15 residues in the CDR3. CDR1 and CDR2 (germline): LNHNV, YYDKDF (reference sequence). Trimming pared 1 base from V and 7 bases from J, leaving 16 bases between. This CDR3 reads CATSRAGATPPGYTF. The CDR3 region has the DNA TGTGCCACCAGCAGAGCAGGGGCTACCCCCCCTGGCTACACCTTC.

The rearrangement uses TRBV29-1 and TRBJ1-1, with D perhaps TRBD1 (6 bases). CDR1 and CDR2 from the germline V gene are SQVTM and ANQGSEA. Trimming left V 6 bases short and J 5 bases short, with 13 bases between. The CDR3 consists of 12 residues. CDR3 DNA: TGCAGCGTCCCAGGGGAAGGAACTGAAGCTTTCTTT. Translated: CSVPGEGTEAFF.

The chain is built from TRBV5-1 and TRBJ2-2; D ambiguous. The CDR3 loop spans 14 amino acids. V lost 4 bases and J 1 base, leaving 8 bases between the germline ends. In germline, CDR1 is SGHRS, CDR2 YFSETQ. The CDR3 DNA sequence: TGCGCCAGCAGCGTTTTACAGAACACCGGGGAGCTGTTTTTT. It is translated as CASSVLQNTGELFF.

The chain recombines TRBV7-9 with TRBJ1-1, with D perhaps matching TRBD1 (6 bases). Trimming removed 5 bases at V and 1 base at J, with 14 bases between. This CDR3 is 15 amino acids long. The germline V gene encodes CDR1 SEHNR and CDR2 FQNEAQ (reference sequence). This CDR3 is CASSQTGPKNTEAFF. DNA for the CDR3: TGTGCCAGCAGCCAGACAGGACCAAAGAACACTGAAGCTTTCTTT.

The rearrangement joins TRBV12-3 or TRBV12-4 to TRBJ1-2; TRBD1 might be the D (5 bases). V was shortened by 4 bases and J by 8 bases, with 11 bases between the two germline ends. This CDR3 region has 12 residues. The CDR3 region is CASSSGVEGYTF. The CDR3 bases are TGTGCCAGCAGTTCGGGGGTAGAGGGCTACACCTTC.

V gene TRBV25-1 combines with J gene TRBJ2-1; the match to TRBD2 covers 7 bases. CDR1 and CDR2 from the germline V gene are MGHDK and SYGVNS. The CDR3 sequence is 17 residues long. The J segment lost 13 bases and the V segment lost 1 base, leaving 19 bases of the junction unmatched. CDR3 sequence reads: CASSECALAVIRRCQFF. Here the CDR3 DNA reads TGTGCCAGCAGTGAATGCGCCCTAGCGGTCATCCGGAGGTGTCAGTTCTTC.

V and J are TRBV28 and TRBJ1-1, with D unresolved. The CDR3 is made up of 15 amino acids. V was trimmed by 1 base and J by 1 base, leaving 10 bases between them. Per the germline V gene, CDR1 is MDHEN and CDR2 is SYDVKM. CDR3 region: CASSLFIPGNTEAFF. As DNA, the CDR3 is TGTGCCAGCAGTTTATTCATCCCGGGGAACACTGAAGCTTTCTTT.

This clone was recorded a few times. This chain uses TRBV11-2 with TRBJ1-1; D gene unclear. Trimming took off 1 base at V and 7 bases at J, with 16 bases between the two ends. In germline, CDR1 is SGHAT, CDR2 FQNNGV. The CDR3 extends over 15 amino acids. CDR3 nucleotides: TGTGCCAGCAGCTTAGTCCTGTGGGGAGTGAGTGAAGCTTTCTTT. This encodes CASSLVLWGVSEAFF.